The 5 T cell receptor beta chains listed next were all sequenced from one sample in a study of blood T cell repertoires in COVID-19. The repertoire was sequenced with immunoSEQ multiplex PCR; TCRdb's copy has only in-frame clones and lacks some. The sample carries fewer than 700,000 clones, roughly 91% recorded once. Sequenced input: peripheral blood. These receptors came from a woman aged 45-60 years with COVID-19, enrolled during active disease.

J is TRBJ2-3 and V is TRBV7-6; 8 positions agree with TRBD2. With 4 bases clipped from V and 1 base from J, the junction kept 13 bases outside the gene matches. Germline V lookup: CDR1 SGHVS, CDR2 FNYEAQ. The CDR3 runs 18 residues. CDR3 in DNA: TGTGCCAGCAGCTCAACAGGCCGCTATAGCGGGGGCACAGATACGCAGTATTTT. It yields the protein CASSSTGRYSGGTDTQYF.

A few counts support this clone. The genes are TRBV5-5 and TRBJ2-7, with 7 bases matching TRBD1. The V gene's germline CDR1 is SGHKS and CDR2 YYEKEE (reference sequence). This CDR3 has 14 amino acids. The trim removed 2 bases at V and 3 bases at J, leaving 5 bases unmatched. The chain's CDR3 is CASSFRQGVYEQYF. The CDR3, as DNA: TGTGCCAGCAGCTTTCGGCAGGGGGTCTACGAGCAGTACTTC.

The rearrangement links TRBV7-3 to TRBJ2-1; 15 nucleotides agree with TRBD2. Trimming cost V 5 bases and J 6 bases; bases outside gene matches: 11. The length of the CDR3 is 18 residues. The germline V gene encodes CDR1 SGHTA and CDR2 FQGTGA. The CDR3 sequence is CASSPYGLAGGRGNEQFF. CDR3 DNA sequence: TGTGCCAGCAGCCCCTACGGACTAGCGGGGGGGCGGGGCAATGAGCAGTTCTTC. Together with reference TRBV7-3 and TRBJ2-1, the CDR3 gives the full variable domain: GAGVSQTPSNKVTEKGKYVELRCDPISGHTALYWYRQSLGQGPEFLIYFQGTGAADDSGLPNDRFFAVRPEGSVSTLKIQRTERGDSAVYLCASSPYGLAGGRGNEQFFGPGTRLTVL.

The CDR3 sequence: CASSFMLAEQFF. The CDR3 bases are TGTGCCAGCAGTTTTATGCTAGCAGAGCAGTTCTTC. The genes are TRBV28 and TRBJ2-1, with TRBD2 as a possible D gene (5 bases). This CDR3 is 12 amino acids long. Germline V lookup: CDR1 MDHEN, CDR2 SYDVKM. Trimming removed 3 bases at V and 10 bases at J, with 10 bases between.

The gene calls are TRBV6-5 and TRBJ1-5, with D perhaps matching TRBD1 (6 bases). Germline CDR1 reads MNHEY; CDR2 reads SVGAGI. The CDR3 has 14 residues. Deletions cut 4 bases from V and 3 bases from J, with 10 bases between. The CDR3 loop reads CASSLDRDNQPQHF. Written as DNA, the CDR3 is TGTGCCAGCAGTTTGGACAGAGACAATCAGCCCCAGCATTTT.